A single sample is the source of the 27 T cell receptor beta chains below, sequenced in a study of cytomegalovirus exposure and HLA in healthy donors. The PCR used 60 Vbeta and 13 Jbeta primers. Libraries were prepared by immunoSEQ multiplex PCR; TCRdb keeps only in-frame clonotypes and omits some of them. Of roughly 170,000 clones in the sample, 84% are singletons; the top ten hold around 4.8%. The sample comprised PBMCs. These receptors were obtained from a man aged 18 to 29 in good health and CMV-seronegative.

This chain joins TRBV5-5 and TRBJ1-1; D is ambiguous. CDR1 is SGHKS and CDR2 is YYEKEE in the germline V gene (reference sequence). Between the trimmed V and J ends, which lost 4 bases and 1 base, there was a span of 17 bases. CDR3 length: 16 residues. The CDR3 reads CASSPETELANTEAFF. The CDR3 DNA reads TGTGCCAGCAGCCCGGAGACGGAACTAGCGAACACTGAAGCTTTCTTT. Drawing the rest from reference TRBV5-5 and TRBJ1-1, the complete variable domain is DAGVTQSPTHLIKTRGQQVTLRCSPISGHKSVSWYQQVLGQGPQFIFQYYEKEERGRGNFPDRFSARQFPNYSSELNVNALLLGDSALYLCASSPETELANTEAFFGQGTRLTVV.

Note on this clone: Sequence at one end of the junction differs from germline and may be a read error. The chain links TRBV25-1 to TRBJ1-6; D is possibly TRBD1 (5 bases). Per the germline V gene, CDR1 is MGHDK and CDR2 is SYGVNS. This CDR3 region has 13 residues. CDR3 protein: CAGRRGTDSPLHF. The CDR3 DNA reads TGTGCCGGCAGAAGGGGAACCGATTCACCCCTCCACTTT.

V usage is TRBV29-1 and J usage is TRBJ1-2; a weak D match, TRBD1 (5 bases). The germline V and J ends were trimmed by 7 bases and 4 bases, with 16 bases remaining between them. CDR1 is SQVTM, CDR2 ANQGSEA, per germline. This CDR3 is 13 amino acids long. CDR3 nucleotides: TGCAGCGGGGGACGCGGAGGGGCCTATGGCTACACCTTC. Translating it yields CSGGRGGAYGYTF.

V and J are TRBV7-2 and TRBJ1-5, with D possibly TRBD1 on 5 matching bases. The CDR3 is made up of 15 amino acids. Per germline, CDR1 SGHTA and CDR2 FQGNSA. The V and J ends lost 1 base and 4 bases respectively, with 11 bases between them. The CDR3 nucleotides are TGTGCCAGCAGCTTAGATCCAGGGAGGAATCAGCCCCAGCATTTT. The encoded protein is CASSLDPGRNQPQHF.

The genes are TRBV28 and TRBJ2-7, with TRBD1 identical over 8 bases. The CDR3 sequence is 15 residues long. The germline V gene has CDR1 MDHEN and CDR2 SYDVKM. Trimming cost V 3 bases and J 0 bases; bases outside gene matches: 4. Here the CDR3 reads CASSFRGLTSYEQYF. CDR3 DNA: TGTGCCAGCAGTTTCAGGGGGCTGACCTCCTACGAGCAGTACTTC.

There are a few counts of this clone. V is TRBV6-1 and J is TRBJ2-6; D perhaps matches TRBD2 (5 bases). V was clipped by 1 base and J by 0 bases, with 7 bases between them. CDR3 length: 16 amino acids. Germline CDR1 reads MNHNS; CDR2 reads SASEGT. The DNA for the CDR3 is TGTGCCAGCAGTGAAGAAGAGGGCTCTGGGGCCAACGTCCTGACTTTC. This sequence encodes CASSEEEGSGANVLTF.

The rearrangement uses TRBV5-4 and TRBJ2-5; D might be TRBD1 (6 bases). CDR3 length: 17 amino acids. Germline lookup yields CDR1 SGHNT and CDR2 YYREEE (reference sequence). V was shortened by 0 bases and J by 2 bases, with 17 bases between the two germline ends. The CDR3 DNA sequence: TGTGCCAGCAGCTTGGGACCCCGGGACACTACTCAAGAGACCCAGTACTTC. This encodes CASSLGPRDTTQETQYF.

The chain has TRBV29-1 and TRBJ2-6; 9 bases are shared with TRBD1. The length of the CDR3 is 18 residues. V trimming: 6 bases; J trimming: 4 bases; junction bases outside the gene matches: 16. Germline CDR1 is SQVTM and CDR2 is ANQGSEA. The CDR3 DNA follows: TGCAGCGTCGCCCGACCGGACAGGGGAGCATCCGGGGCCAACGTCCTGACTTTC. Its protein is CSVARPDRGASGANVLTF.

In nucleotides, the CDR3 is TGCGCCAGCAGCCAAGCCCGATTACTATCAACTAATGAAAAACTGTTTTTT. It encodes CASSQARLLSTNEKLFF. This sequence joins TRBV4-1 and TRBJ1-4; D is uncertain. CDR1 and CDR2 (germline): MGHRA, YSYEKL. Trimming removed 1 base from V and 0 bases from J, with 12 bases in between. This CDR3 has 17 residues.

In this sample, this clone turned up a few times. The DNA for the CDR3 is TGTGCCAGTAGTATAGGGCCTTGGGCCGAAGCTTTCTTT. Translation gives CASSIGPWAEAFF. The chain carries TRBV19 and TRBJ1-1; D is undetermined. V was shortened by 1 base and J by 8 bases, with 11 bases between the two germline ends. This CDR3 comprises 13 residues. CDR1 and CDR2 (germline): LNHDA, SQIVND (reference sequence). Full variable domain (rest looked up from reference TRBV19 and TRBJ1-1): DGGITQSPKYLFRKEGQNVTLSCEQNLNHDAMYWYRQDPGQGLRLIYYSQIVNDFQKGDIAEGYSVSREKKESFPLTVTSAQKNPTAFYLCASSIGPWAEAFFGQGTRLTVV.

This chain links TRBV7-8 with TRBJ2-1, with 8 bases matching TRBD2. The V gene's germline CDR1 is SGHVS and CDR2 FQNEAQ. Trimming took 8 bases from V and 6 from J; bases not matched to a gene: 15. CDR3 length: 16 amino acids. CDR3 sequence reads: CASRYRRTSTINEQFF. DNA of the CDR3: TGTGCCAGCCGATACCGGAGGACTAGCACCATCAATGAGCAGTTCTTC.

V gene TRBV25-1 combines with J gene TRBJ2-4, with D maybe TRBD1 (6 bases). Per the germline V gene, CDR1 is MGHDK and CDR2 is SYGVNS. This CDR3 is 14 amino acids long. The V and J ends lost 6 bases and 8 bases respectively, with 17 bases between them. The CDR3 spells CASSTGPPGDIQYF. As DNA, the CDR3 is TGTGCCAGCAGCACGGGACCCCCAGGGGACATTCAGTACTTC.

This sequence joins TRBV25-1 and TRBJ1-1; 9 nucleotides agree with TRBD1. J lost 4 bases, V lost 6 bases, and 3 bases had no gene match. Germline CDR1 reads MGHDK; CDR2 reads SYGVNS. The CDR3 loop spans 13 amino acids. The CDR3 nucleotides are TGTGCCAGCAGAGTGACAGGGGGCACTGAAGCTTTCTTT. Its translation is CASRVTGGTEAFF.

The chain is built from TRBV28 and TRBJ2-1, with 8 bases matching TRBD2. The junction had 7 bases not matched to a gene; V was cut back by 6 bases and J by 6 bases. Germline V gene data show CDR1 as MDHEN and CDR2 as SYDVKM. CDR3 length equals 14 residues. The CDR3, as DNA: TGTGCCAGCAGCAGTTTAAGCGGGAGCAATGAGCAGTTCTTC. The encoded protein is CASSSLSGSNEQFF. Full variable domain (rest looked up from reference TRBV28 and TRBJ2-1): DVKVTQSSRYLVKRTGEKVFLECVQDMDHENMFWYRQDPGLGLRLIYFSYDVKMKEKGDIPEGYSVSREKKERFSLILESASTNQTSMYLCASSSLSGSNEQFFGPGTRLTVL.

The CDR3 nucleotides are TGTGCCAGCTCACGGGAGACCATCCAATCACTCCAAGCTTTCTTT. Encoded protein: CASSRETIQSLQAFF. V gene TRBV18 combines with J gene TRBJ1-1, with no clear D. The ends were cut back, 4 bases at V and 9 bases at J, with 21 bases in the middle. Looked up from germline, CDR1 is KGHSH and CDR2 is LQKENI. The CDR3 sequence is 15 residues long.

V is TRBV11-2 and J is TRBJ2-5; TRBD1 agrees at 9 bases. Germline trimming cut 5 bases from V and 5 bases from J; bases unmatched to any gene: 9. CDR1 is SGHAT, CDR2 FQNNGV, per germline. The CDR3 consists of 15 residues. This CDR3 is CASSPGTGLGETQYF. The CDR3 coding sequence is TGTGCCAGCAGCCCCGGGACAGGGCTAGGGGAGACCCAGTACTTC. The full variable domain, in which reference TRBV11-2 and TRBJ2-5 provide the parts outside the CDR3, is EAGVAQSPRYKIIEKRQSVAFWCNPISGHATLYWYQQILGQGPKLLIQFQNNGVVDDSQLPKDRFSAERLKGVDSTLKIQPAKLEDSAVYLCASSPGTGLGETQYFGPGTRLLVL.

This rearrangement joins TRBV5-5 to TRBJ1-1; D not resolved. Germline-derived CDR1 and CDR2 are SGHKS and YYEKEE (reference sequence). The ends were cut back, 5 bases at V and 0 bases at J, with 14 bases in the middle. This CDR3 is built from 15 residues. CDR3 DNA: TGTGCCAGCAGTCCAATAGGACTGCTGAACACTGAAGCTTTCTTT. Translated: CASSPIGLLNTEAFF.

The chain employs TRBV5-1 and TRBJ2-7, with D maybe TRBD2 (7 bases). Germline V CDR1 and CDR2: SGHRS, YFSETQ. This CDR3 has 14 residues. V was clipped by 4 bases and J by 4 bases, with 15 bases between them. This chain's CDR3 is CASSPLGRGYEQYF. The CDR3 DNA is TGCGCCAGCAGCCCCCTAGGGAGGGGGTACGAGCAGTACTTC.

CDR3 loop: CASSSTIRPPGNYGYTF. CDR3 nucleotides: TGTGCCAGCAGCTCAACGATCCGACCCCCGGGAAACTATGGCTACACCTTC. This chain links TRBV7-9 with TRBJ1-2; D uncertain. Germline V gene lookup returns CDR1 SEHNR and CDR2 FQNEAQ (reference sequence). The ends were cut back, 4 bases at V and 2 bases at J, with 20 bases in the middle. This CDR3 has 17 amino acids.

This clone was counted once. The chain recombines TRBV15 with TRBJ2-7; TRBD2 matches at 7 bases. The CDR3 consists of 19 residues. Germline values: CDR1 LNHNV, CDR2 YYDKDF (reference sequence). V lost 2 bases and J lost 2; bases outside the gene matches: 18. In DNA, the CDR3 is TGTGCCACCAGCAGATACGGATACAGCGGGGATGGAATTCCCTACGAGCAGTACTTC. It codes for CATSRYGYSGDGIPYEQYF. The full variable domain, in which reference TRBV15 and TRBJ2-7 provide the parts outside the CDR3, is DAMVIQNPRYQVTQFGKPVTLSCSQTLNHNVMYWYQQKSSQAPKLLFHYYDKDFNNEADTPDNFQSRRPNTSFCFLDIRSPGLGDTAMYLCATSRYGYSGDGIPYEQYFGPGTRLTVT.

The J gene is TRBJ2-7, the V gene TRBV11-2; 8 nucleotides agree with TRBD2. V shed 2 bases and J 0 bases; nucleotides not matched to a gene: 15. This CDR3 is built from 19 residues. Germline assignment: CDR1 SGHAT and CDR2 FQNNGV. The CDR3 reads CASSLTRSEAGEYSYEQYF. In nucleotides, the CDR3 is TGTGCCAGCAGCTTAACGCGGTCAGAAGCGGGGGAATACTCCTACGAGCAGTACTTC. The variable domain in full, completed from reference TRBV11-2 and TRBJ2-7, reads EAGVAQSPRYKIIEKRQSVAFWCNPISGHATLYWYQQILGQGPKLLIQFQNNGVVDDSQLPKDRFSAERLKGVDSTLKIQPAKLEDSAVYLCASSLTRSEAGEYSYEQYFGPGTRLTVT.

Comments on this clone: Since the CDR3 does not end with the conserved phenylalanine or tryptophan, this likely comes from a read error. It is unclear where the CDR3 begins or ends on the DNA, so no DNA is shown, and the CDR3 is as TCRdb lists it. J is TRBJ2-4 and V is TRBV6-1; TRBD1, the D gene given by the table, was not confirmed from the DNA. The CDR3 numbers 11 amino acids, ends counted. Germline V lookup: CDR1 MNHNS, CDR2 SASEGT. CDR3 amino acids: CASSEAGQGPE.

This clone appeared a single time. This chain connects TRBV5-4 to TRBJ1-5, with 9 bases that match TRBD1. The CDR3 sequence is 19 residues long. J gave up 2 bases and V 2 bases, and 14 bases lay outside the gene matches. Per the germline V gene, CDR1 is SGHNT and CDR2 is YYREEE (reference sequence). The CDR3, as DNA: TGTGCCAGCAGCTTTGGAACCAACAGGGGGCGAATAGGCAATCAGCCCCAGCATTTT. Protein product: CASSFGTNRGRIGNQPQHF.

In its sample, this clone was seen a few times. V gene TRBV6-5 combines with J gene TRBJ2-7; 8 bases match TRBD2. This CDR3 has 16 residues. Germline lookup yields CDR1 MNHEY and CDR2 SVGAGI. Trimming cost V 2 bases and J 3 bases; bases outside gene matches: 9. CDR3 DNA: TGTGCCAGCAGTTACAGGAGGTTTAGCGGGAACTACGAGCAGTACTTC. It yields the protein CASSYRRFSGNYEQYF.

This rearrangement joins TRBV2 to TRBJ2-6; D possibly corresponds to TRBD1 (6 bases). Germline V lookup: CDR1 SNHLY, CDR2 FYNNEI. The V gene lost 5 bases and the J gene lost 4 bases, with 12 bases spanning the gap. The CDR3 consists of 15 residues. DNA for the CDR3: TGTGCCAGCAGTTACAGGGTGTCAGGGGCCAACGTCCTGACTTTC. Its translation: CASSYRVSGANVLTF.

CDR3 sequence: CAISASGLAGTTWQYF. The CDR3 DNA sequence: TGTGCCATCAGTGCTTCGGGACTAGCGGGAACTACCTGGCAGTACTTC. The chain couples TRBV10-3 to TRBJ2-7; 13 bases match TRBD2. The germline V gene encodes CDR1 ENHRY and CDR2 SYGVKD. V shed 4 bases and J 9 bases; nucleotides not matched to a gene: 12. The CDR3 has 16 residues.

The chain is built from TRBV5-6 and TRBJ2-1, with 13 bases aligning to TRBD2. Germline V gene data show CDR1 as SGHDT and CDR2 as YYEEEE. The CDR3 consists of 15 residues. Germline trimming cut 4 bases from V and 4 bases from J; bases unmatched to any gene: 2. In DNA form, the CDR3 reads TGTGCCAGCAGCCCGGGACTAGCGGGGTACAATGAGCAGTTCTTC. Its translation is CASSPGLAGYNEQFF.